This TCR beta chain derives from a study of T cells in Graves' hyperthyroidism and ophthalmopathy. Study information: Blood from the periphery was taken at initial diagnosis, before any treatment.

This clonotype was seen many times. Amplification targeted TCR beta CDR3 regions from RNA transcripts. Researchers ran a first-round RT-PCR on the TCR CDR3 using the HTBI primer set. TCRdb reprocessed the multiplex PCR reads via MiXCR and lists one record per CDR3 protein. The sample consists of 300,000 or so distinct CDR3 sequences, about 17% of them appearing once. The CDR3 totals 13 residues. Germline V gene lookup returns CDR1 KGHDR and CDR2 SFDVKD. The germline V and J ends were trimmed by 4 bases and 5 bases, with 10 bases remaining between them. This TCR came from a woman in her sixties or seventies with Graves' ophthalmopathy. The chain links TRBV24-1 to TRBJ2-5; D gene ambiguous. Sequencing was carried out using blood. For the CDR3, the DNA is TGTGCCACCAGTGAGGGGTGGAAGGAGACCCAGTACTTC. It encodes CATSEGWKETQYF.